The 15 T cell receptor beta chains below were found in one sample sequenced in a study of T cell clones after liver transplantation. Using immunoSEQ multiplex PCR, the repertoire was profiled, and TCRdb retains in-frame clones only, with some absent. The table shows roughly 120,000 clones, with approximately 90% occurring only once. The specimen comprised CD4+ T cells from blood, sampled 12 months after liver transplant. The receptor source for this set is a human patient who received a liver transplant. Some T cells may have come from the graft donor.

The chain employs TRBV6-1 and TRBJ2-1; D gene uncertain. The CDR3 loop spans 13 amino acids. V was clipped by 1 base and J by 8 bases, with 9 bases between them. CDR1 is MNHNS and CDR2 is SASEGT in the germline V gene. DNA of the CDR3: TGTGCCAGCAGTGAAGTTAGTGGCGATGAGCAGTTCTTC. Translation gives CASSEVSGDEQFF.

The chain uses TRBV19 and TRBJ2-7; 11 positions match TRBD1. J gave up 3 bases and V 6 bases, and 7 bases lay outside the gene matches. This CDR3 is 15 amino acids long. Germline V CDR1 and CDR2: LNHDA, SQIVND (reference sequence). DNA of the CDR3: TGTGCCAGTAGCCCACCCGGGACAGGGGGCTACGAGCAGTACTTC. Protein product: CASSPPGTGGYEQYF.

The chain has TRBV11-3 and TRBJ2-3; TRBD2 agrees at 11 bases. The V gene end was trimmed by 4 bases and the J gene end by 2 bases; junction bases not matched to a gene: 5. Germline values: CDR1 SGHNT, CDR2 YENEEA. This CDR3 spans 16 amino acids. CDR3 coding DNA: TGTGCCAGCAGCTCCCGACTAGCGGGGACCACAGATACGCAGTATTTT. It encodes CASSSRLAGTTDTQYF.

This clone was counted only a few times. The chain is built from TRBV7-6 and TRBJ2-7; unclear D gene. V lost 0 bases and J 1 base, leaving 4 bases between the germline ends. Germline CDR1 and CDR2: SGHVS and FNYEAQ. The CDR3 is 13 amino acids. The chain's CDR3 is CASSLASSYEQYF. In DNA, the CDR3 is TGTGCCAGCAGCTTAGCCTCATCCTACGAGCAGTACTTC.

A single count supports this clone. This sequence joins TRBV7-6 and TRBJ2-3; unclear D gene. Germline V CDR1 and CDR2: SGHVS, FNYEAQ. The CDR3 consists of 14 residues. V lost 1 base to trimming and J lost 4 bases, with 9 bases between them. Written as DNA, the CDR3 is TGTGCCAGCAGCTTAGTCGCCACGGCAGATACGCAGTATTTT. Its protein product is CASSLVATADTQYF. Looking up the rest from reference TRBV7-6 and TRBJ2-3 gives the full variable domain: GAGVSQSPRYKVTKRGQDVALRCDPISGHVSLYWYRQALGQGPEFLTYFNYEAQQDKSGLPNDRFSAERPEGSISTLTIQRTEQRDSAMYRCASSLVATADTQYFGPGTRLTVL.

The CDR3 DNA follows: TGCAGCGTTTTGACAGAACCCTCTGGAAACACCATATATTTT. Translated, it gives CSVLTEPSGNTIYF. The genes are TRBV29-1 and TRBJ1-3, with D perhaps TRBD1 (5 bases). In germline, CDR1 is SQVTM, CDR2 ANQGSEA. Trimming cost V 5 bases and J 0 bases, with 11 bases left between them. The CDR3 has 14 residues.

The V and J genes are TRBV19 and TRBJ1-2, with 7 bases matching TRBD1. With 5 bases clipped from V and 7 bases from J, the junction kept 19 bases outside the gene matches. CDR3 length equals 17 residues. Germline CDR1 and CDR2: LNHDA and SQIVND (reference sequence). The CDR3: CASSARTMGQRGGGYTF. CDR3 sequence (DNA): TGTGCCAGTAGTGCCCGAACCATGGGACAGAGAGGAGGTGGCTACACCTTC.

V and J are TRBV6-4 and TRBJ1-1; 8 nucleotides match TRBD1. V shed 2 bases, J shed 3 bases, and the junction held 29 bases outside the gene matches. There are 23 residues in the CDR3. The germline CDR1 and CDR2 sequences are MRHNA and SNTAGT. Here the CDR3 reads CASSDLLRLTGVPGLLDDTEAFF. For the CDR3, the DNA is TGTGCCAGCAGTGACCTTTTACGCCTGACAGGGGTGCCCGGTTTATTAGACGACACTGAAGCTTTCTTT.

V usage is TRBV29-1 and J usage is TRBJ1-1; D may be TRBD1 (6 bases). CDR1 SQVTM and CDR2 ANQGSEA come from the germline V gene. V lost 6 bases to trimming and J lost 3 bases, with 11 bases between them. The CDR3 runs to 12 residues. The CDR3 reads CSVDSQDTEAFF. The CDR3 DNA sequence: TGCAGCGTGGACAGTCAGGACACTGAAGCTTTCTTT.

The DNA for the CDR3 is TGTGCCAGCAGTGGACAGGGGGGAAACACCATATATTTT. Encoded protein: CASSGQGGNTIYF. This chain links TRBV5-4 with TRBJ1-3; 9 nucleotides line up with TRBD1. V gave up 5 bases and J gave up 4 bases; unmatched junction bases: 1. Per germline, CDR1 SGHNT and CDR2 YYREEE (reference sequence). The CDR3 extends over 13 amino acids.

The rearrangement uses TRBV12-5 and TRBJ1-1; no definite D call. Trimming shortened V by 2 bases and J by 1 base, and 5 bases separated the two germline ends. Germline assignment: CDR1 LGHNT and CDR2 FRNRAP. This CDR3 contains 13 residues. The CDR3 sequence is CASGLMENTEAFF. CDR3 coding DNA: TGTGCTAGTGGTTTGATGGAGAACACTGAAGCTTTCTTT.

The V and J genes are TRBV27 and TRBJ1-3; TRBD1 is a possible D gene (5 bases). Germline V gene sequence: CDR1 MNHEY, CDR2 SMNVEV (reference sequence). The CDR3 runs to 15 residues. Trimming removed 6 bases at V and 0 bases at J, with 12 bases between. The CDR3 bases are TGTGCCAGCAGCCTCAGGGTCAACTCTGGAAACACCATATATTTT. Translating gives CASSLRVNSGNTIYF.

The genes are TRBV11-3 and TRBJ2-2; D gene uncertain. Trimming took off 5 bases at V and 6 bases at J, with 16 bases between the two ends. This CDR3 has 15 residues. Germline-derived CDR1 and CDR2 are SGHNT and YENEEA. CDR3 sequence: CASSQKGLLPGELFF. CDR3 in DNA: TGTGCCAGCAGCCAGAAGGGCCTTCTTCCCGGGGAGCTGTTTTTT.

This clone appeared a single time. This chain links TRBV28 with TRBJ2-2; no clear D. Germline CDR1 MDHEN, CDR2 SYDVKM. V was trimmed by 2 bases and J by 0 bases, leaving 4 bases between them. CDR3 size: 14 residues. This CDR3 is CASSLPPNTGELFF. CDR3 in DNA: TGTGCCAGCAGTTTACCACCGAACACCGGGGAGCTGTTTTTT.

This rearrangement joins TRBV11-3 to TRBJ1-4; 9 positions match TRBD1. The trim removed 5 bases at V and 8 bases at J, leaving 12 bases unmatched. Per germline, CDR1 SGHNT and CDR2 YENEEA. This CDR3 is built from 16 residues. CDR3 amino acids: CASSPGQGVKGEKLFF. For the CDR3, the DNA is TGTGCCAGCAGCCCGGGACAGGGCGTTAAGGGAGAAAAACTGTTTTTT.